This entry is about one T cell receptor (beta chain). These data come from a study of blood T cell repertoires in COVID-19. Background on the study: Sites across the United States, Italy and Spain contributed samples from acute and convalescent COVID-19.

Only in-frame clones appear in the TCRdb table, and some are missing; sequencing was by immunoSEQ multiplex PCR. Of under 90,000 clones in the sample, around 88% are singletons; the top ten hold 5% to 5.5%. This CDR3 has 17 residues. V was clipped by 6 bases and J by 7 bases; unmatched bases: 15. CDR1 is MNHEY, CDR2 SMNVEV, per germline (reference sequence). This TCR derives from a man aged 55 to 70 with acute or convalescent COVID-19. The chain uses TRBV27 and TRBJ1-5, with TRBD1 matching over 10 bases. The sample comprised peripheral blood. The CDR3 sequence is CASRHNSGQGFGQPQHF. The CDR3 coding sequence is TGTGCCAGCAGACATAACTCGGGACAGGGGTTTGGGCAGCCCCAGCATTTT.